The T cell receptor (beta chain) under discussion was sequenced for a study of T cell responses to AZD1222 COVID-19 vaccine. Study context: Second-dose intervals of approximately 4 or approximately 12 weeks were pooled. General study points: Following two doses of AZD1222, Spike-specific TCR breadth and depth rose. Baseline seropositivity occurred in only a handful of AZD1222 recipients. Females outnumbered males among donors, who were mostly white British; clonal diversity was possibly underestimated.

With regard to this clone: Its target is unknown.

The CDR3 runs 13 residues. The junction had 9 bases not matched to a gene; V was cut back by 8 bases and J by 6 bases. Germline lookup yields CDR1 LNHDA and CDR2 SQIVND (reference sequence). TCRdb's copy holds only in-frame clones and misses some; the assay was immunoSEQ multiplex PCR. The data contain 150,000 or so clones, 80% to 95% of them singletons. The sequence derives from an adult in good health. The gene calls are TRBV19 and TRBJ2-7; 8 bases line up with TRBD1. The material sequenced was peripheral blood, taken on day 0 of AZD1222 vaccination. CDR3 sequence (DNA): TGTGCCAGTGGTCCGGACAGGGCGTCCGAGCAGTACTTC. Amino acid sequence: CASGPDRASEQYF.